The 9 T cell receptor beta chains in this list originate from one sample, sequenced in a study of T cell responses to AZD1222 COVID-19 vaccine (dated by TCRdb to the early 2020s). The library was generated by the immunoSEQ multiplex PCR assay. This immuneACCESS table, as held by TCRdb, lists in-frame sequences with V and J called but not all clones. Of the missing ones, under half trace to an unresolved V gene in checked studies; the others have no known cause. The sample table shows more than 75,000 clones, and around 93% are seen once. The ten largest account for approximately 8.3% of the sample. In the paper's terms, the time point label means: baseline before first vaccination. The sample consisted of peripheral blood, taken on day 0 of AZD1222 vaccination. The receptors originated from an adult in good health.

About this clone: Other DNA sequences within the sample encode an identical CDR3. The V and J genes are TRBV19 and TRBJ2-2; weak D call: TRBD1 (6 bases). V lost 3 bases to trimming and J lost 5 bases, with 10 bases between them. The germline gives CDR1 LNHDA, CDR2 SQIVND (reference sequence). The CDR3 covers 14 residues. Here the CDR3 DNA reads TGTGCCAGTAGTATCGGCAGGGGAACCGGGGAGCTGTTTTTT. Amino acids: CASSIGRGTGELFF. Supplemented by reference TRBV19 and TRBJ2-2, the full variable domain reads DGGITQSPKYLFRKEGQNVTLSCEQNLNHDAMYWYRQDPGQGLRLIYYSQIVNDFQKGDIAEGYSVSREKKESFPLTVTSAQKNPTAFYLCASSIGRGTGELFFGEGSRLTVL.

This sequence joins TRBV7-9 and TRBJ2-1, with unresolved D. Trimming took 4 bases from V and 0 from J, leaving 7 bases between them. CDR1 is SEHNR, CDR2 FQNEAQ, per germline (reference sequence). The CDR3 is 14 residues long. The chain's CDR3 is CASSSYSSYNEQFF. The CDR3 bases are TGTGCCAGCAGCTCCTACAGCTCCTACAATGAGCAGTTCTTC.

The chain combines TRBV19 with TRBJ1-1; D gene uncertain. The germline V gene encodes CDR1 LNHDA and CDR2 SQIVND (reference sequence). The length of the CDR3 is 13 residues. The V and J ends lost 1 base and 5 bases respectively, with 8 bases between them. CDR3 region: CASSIGRLTEAFF. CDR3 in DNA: TGTGCCAGTAGTATAGGCCGCCTTACTGAAGCTTTCTTT.

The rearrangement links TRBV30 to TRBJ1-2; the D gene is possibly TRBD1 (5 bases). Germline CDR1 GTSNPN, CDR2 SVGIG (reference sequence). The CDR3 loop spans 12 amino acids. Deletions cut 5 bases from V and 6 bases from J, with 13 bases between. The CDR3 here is CAWGNGGNGYTF. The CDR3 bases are TGTGCCTGGGGGAACGGGGGAAATGGCTACACCTTC.

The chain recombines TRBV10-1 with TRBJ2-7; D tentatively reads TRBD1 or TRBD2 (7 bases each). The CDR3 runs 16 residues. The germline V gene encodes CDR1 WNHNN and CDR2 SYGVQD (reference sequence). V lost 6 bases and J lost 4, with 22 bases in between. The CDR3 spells CASSETGTKGGYEQYF. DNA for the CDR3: TGCGCCAGCAGCGAGACAGGGACTAAGGGGGGTTACGAGCAGTACTTC.

The CDR3, as DNA: TGTGCCAGCAGCTTAGCTGGGGGCCAAGGGGGAGGGTACTTC. Its translation: CASSLAGGQGGGYF. This rearrangement joins TRBV7-9 to TRBJ2-7; D tentatively reads TRBD1 or TRBD2 (6 bases each). Germline-derived CDR1 and CDR2 are SEHNR and FQNEAQ (reference sequence). The V and J ends lost 0 bases and 12 bases respectively, with 18 bases between them. The CDR3 runs 14 residues. Filled out from reference TRBV7-9 and TRBJ2-7, the complete variable domain reads DTGVSQNPRHKITKRGQNVTFRCDPISEHNRLYWYRQTLGQGPEFLTYFQNEAQLEKSRLLSDRFSAERPKGSFSTLEIQRTEQGDSAMYLCASSLAGGQGGGYFGPGTRLTVT.

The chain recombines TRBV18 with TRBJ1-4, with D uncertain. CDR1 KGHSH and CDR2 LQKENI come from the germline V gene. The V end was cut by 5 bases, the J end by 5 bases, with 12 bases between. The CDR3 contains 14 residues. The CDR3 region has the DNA TGTGCCAGCTCATACCCACCCCCCAATGAAAAACTGTTTTTT. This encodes CASSYPPPNEKLFF.

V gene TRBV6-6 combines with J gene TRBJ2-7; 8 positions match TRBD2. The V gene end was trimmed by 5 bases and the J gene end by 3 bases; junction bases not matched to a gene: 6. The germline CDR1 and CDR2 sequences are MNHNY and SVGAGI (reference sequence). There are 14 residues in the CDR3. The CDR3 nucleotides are TGTGCCAGCAGTAGCTTTGGGACTAGCTACGAGCAGTACTTC. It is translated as CASSSFGTSYEQYF.

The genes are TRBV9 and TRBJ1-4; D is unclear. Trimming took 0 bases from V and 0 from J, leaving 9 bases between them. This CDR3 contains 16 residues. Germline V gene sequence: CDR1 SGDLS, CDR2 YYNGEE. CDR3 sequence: CASSVDATTTNEKLFF. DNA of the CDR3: TGTGCCAGCAGCGTAGATGCGACAACAACTAATGAAAAACTGTTTTTT.